This T cell receptor (beta chain) was identified during a study of T cell responses to AZD1222 COVID-19 vaccine. Of note for this clone: Its antigen remains unidentified.

Study observations and caveats: Samples come after the peak T cell response, not at day 14.

TCRdb keeps only in-frame clones here, not all; method: immunoSEQ multiplex PCR. Altogether about 130,000 clones are present, 75% to 90% being singletons, with the ten largest covering about 4%. The TCR comes from an adult in good health. Source: peripheral blood, taken on day 0 of AZD1222 vaccination.

The DNA for the CDR3 is TGTGCCAGCAGCGCTTGGAGAGACGGGGGTGGCTATGGCTACACCTTC. This codes for CASSAWRDGGGYGYTF. This chain joins TRBV9 and TRBJ1-2; possible D gene TRBD1, 5 bases. Looked up from germline, CDR1 is SGDLS and CDR2 is YYNGEE. V was pared by 3 bases and J by 4 bases, with 19 bases between. This CDR3 has 16 residues.